These 20 T cell receptor beta chains came from one sample sequenced in a study of human T cells and chemical hapten exposure. Regarding time point: patch test 3, about 24 weeks after DPC sensitization. Treatment indicated: therapeutic diphenylcyclopropenone sensitization with weekly scalp DPC. Each CDR3 protein gets one entry after TCRdb re-called the RACE reads with MiXCR. The sample consists of more than 45,000 distinct CDR3 sequences, 9.5% to 15% of them appearing once. This sample comprised whole blood, obtained in connection with sensitization to the hapten diphenylcyclopropenone (DPC). These receptors were taken from a man younger than 40 with alopecia areata. Some clones in this sample may be carry-over from other donors' samples.

Of note for this clonotype: The junction shows a germline mismatch at one end, possibly a read error. The chain uses TRBV7-6 and TRBJ1-4; D gene unclear. There are 15 residues in the CDR3. In germline, CDR1 is SGHVS, CDR2 FNYEAQ. The CDR3, as DNA: TGTGTCAGCAGCCTTTCGGTGGCAACTAATGAAAAACTGTTTTTT. The encoded protein is CVSSLSVATNEKLFF.

Many counts were recorded for this clonotype. The gene calls are TRBV18 and TRBJ2-6, with TRBD1 matching over 8 bases. Losses at the gene ends were 6 bases for V and 0 bases for J; bases not matched to a gene: 4. CDR1 is KGHSH, CDR2 LQKENI, per germline. The CDR3 sequence is 16 residues long. As DNA, the CDR3 is TGTGCCAGCTCTCGACAGGGGACCTCTGGGGCCAACGTCCTGACTTTC. It specifies CASSRQGTSGANVLTF.

This clonotype was counted a few times. The V call is TRBV28, the J call TRBJ2-7; tentative D call: TRBD2 (6 bases). Trimming shortened V by 5 bases and J by 2 bases, and 16 bases separated the two germline ends. CDR3 length: 15 amino acids. Germline lookup yields CDR1 MDHEN and CDR2 SYDVKM. Here the CDR3 reads CASSPFRRGTYEQYF. The CDR3 DNA reads TGTGCCAGCAGTCCCTTCCGGAGGGGAACCTACGAGCAGTACTTC.

This clonotype was seen repeatedly, ten times or more. In DNA form, the CDR3 reads TGCAGTGCGAGACAGGGGTCTGGGGACACCATATATTTT. It yields the protein CSARQGSGDTIYF. J is TRBJ1-3 and V is TRBV20-1; 8 bases match TRBD1. The CDR3 totals 13 residues. With 6 bases clipped from V and 8 bases from J, the junction kept 9 bases outside the gene matches. Germline assignment: CDR1 DFQATT and CDR2 SNEGSKA (reference sequence).

The table lists this clonotype with many counts. The V call is TRBV24-1, the J call TRBJ1-1; D gene unclear. Between the trimmed V and J ends, which lost 3 bases and 1 base, there was a span of 11 bases. Germline V gives CDR1 KGHDR, CDR2 SFDVKD. The CDR3 runs 15 residues. The chain's CDR3 is CATSDPGAGNTEAFF. CDR3 coding DNA: TGTGCCACCAGTGATCCGGGAGCTGGGAACACTGAAGCTTTCTTT.

This clonotype was seen at least ten times. J is TRBJ2-1 and V is TRBV5-1; no clear D gene. In germline, CDR1 is SGHRS, CDR2 YFSETQ. The V end was cut by 0 bases, the J end by 4 bases, with 5 bases between. The CDR3 totals 13 residues. The CDR3 sequence is CASSLGLYNEQFF. CDR3 DNA sequence: TGCGCCAGCAGCTTGGGACTTTACAATGAGCAGTTCTTC.

This clonotype was picked up a small number of times. The chain combines TRBV4-3 with TRBJ1-4; unclear D gene. This CDR3 is built from 17 residues. Germline V lookup: CDR1 LGHNA, CDR2 YSLEER. Trimming pared 0 bases from V and 3 bases from J, leaving 14 bases between. CDR3 DNA: TGCGCCAGCAGCCAAGATAGAATGGCGACCCCTAATGAAAAACTGTTTTTT. Translated, it gives CASSQDRMATPNEKLFF.

The V and J genes are TRBV11-2 and TRBJ1-3, with D tentatively TRBD1 (6 bases). V shed 8 bases and J shed 4 bases, with 18 bases lying between them. The CDR3 spans 15 residues. Germline V lookup: CDR1 SGHAT, CDR2 FQNNGV. The DNA for the CDR3 is TGTGCCAGCCGCCCGCAGGGGAGATCGGGAAACACCATATATTTT. Residues: CASRPQGRSGNTIYF.

This clonotype was counted at least ten times. V usage is TRBV7-9 and J usage is TRBJ1-1; D is unclear. Looked up from germline, CDR1 is SEHNR and CDR2 is FQNEAQ (reference sequence). The CDR3 has 12 residues. In DNA form, the CDR3 reads TGTGCAAGCGAACGAATGAACACTGAAGCTTTCTTT. Protein product: CASERMNTEAFF. Full variable domain (missing parts from reference TRBV7-9 and TRBJ1-1): DTGVSQNPRHKITKRGQNVTFRCDPISEHNRLYWYRQTLGQGPEFLTYFQNEAQLEKSRLLSDRFSAERPKGSFSTLEIQRTEQGDSAMYLCASERMNTEAFFGQGTRLTVV.

The chain uses TRBV9 and TRBJ1-2; D remains ambiguous. V was clipped by 0 bases and J by 3 bases, with 9 bases between them. The CDR3 extends over 14 amino acids. The germline V gene has CDR1 SGDLS and CDR2 YYNGEE. Here the CDR3 reads CASSVGGQDYGYTF. CDR3 in DNA: TGTGCCAGCAGCGTAGGAGGTCAGGACTATGGCTACACCTTC.

The chain carries TRBV9 and TRBJ1-2; TRBD1 is a possible D gene (6 bases). The CDR3 consists of 16 residues. Germline CDR1 reads SGDLS; CDR2 reads YYNGEE. Trimming removed 0 bases at V and 0 bases at J, with 12 bases between. The CDR3 protein is CASSVGTGRANYGYTF. As DNA, the CDR3 is TGTGCCAGCAGCGTAGGAACAGGGAGGGCTAACTATGGCTACACCTTC.

This clonotype has at least ten counts. The chain recombines TRBV11-2 with TRBJ1-2; 8 bases fit TRBD1. CDR3 length: 13 residues. CDR1 and CDR2 from the germline V gene are SGHAT and FQNNGV. J lost 6 bases, V lost 5 bases, and 5 bases had no gene match. The CDR3 region has the DNA TGTGCCAGCAGCAGCGGGACAGGTCATGGCTACACCTTC. Translation gives CASSSGTGHGYTF.

This clonotype has ten or more counts. The chain has TRBV2 and TRBJ2-7; the D gene is possibly TRBD2 (6 bases). Looked up from germline, CDR1 is SNHLY and CDR2 is FYNNEI. Trimming left V 6 bases short and J 6 bases short, with 12 bases between. The CDR3 contains 12 residues. Here the CDR3 DNA reads TGTGCCAGCAGCGCCGGGAGAGGCGAGCAGTACTTC. Encoded protein: CASSAGRGEQYF.

This clonotype was found a few times. J is TRBJ1-5 and V is TRBV7-8, with TRBD1 matching over 9 bases. The CDR3 is made up of 16 amino acids. CDR1 is SGHVS and CDR2 is FQNEAQ in the germline V gene. Unmatched junction bases numbered 10, after V lost 4 bases and J lost 6 bases. This CDR3 is CASSSPEGQGRQPQHF. CDR3 coding DNA: TGTGCCAGCAGCTCGCCTGAGGGACAGGGACGTCAGCCCCAGCATTTT.

This clonotype was found a few times. CDR3 loop: CSVQGRMNTEAFF. The CDR3 region has the DNA TGCAGCGTTCAGGGACGGATGAACACTGAAGCTTTCTTT. The chain links TRBV29-1 to TRBJ1-1, with D possibly being TRBD1 (5 bases). Germline-derived CDR1 and CDR2 are SQVTM and ANQGSEA. The CDR3 totals 13 residues. V was pared by 5 bases and J by 0 bases, with 10 bases between.

This clonotype was picked up a small number of times. The chain is built from TRBV7-2 and TRBJ1-2; 9 nucleotides line up with TRBD1. The germline CDR1 and CDR2 sequences are SGHTA and FQGNSA. With V trimmed by 5 bases and J by 4 bases, 5 bases remained unmatched. This CDR3 is built from 14 residues. The CDR3 loop reads CASSVGQGFYGYTF. In DNA form, the CDR3 reads TGTGCCAGCAGCGTGGGACAGGGTTTCTATGGCTACACCTTC.

In its sample, this clonotype was seen many times. The chain couples TRBV7-2 to TRBJ1-4, with 8 bases lining up with TRBD1. The germline V gene encodes CDR1 SGHTA and CDR2 FQGNSA. This CDR3 has 14 residues. The ends lost 3 bases at V and 6 bases at J; junction bases unmatched: 3. The CDR3 reads CASSLTGADEKLFF. The CDR3 DNA reads as TGTGCCAGCAGCTTGACAGGGGCGGATGAAAAACTGTTTTTT.

V gene TRBV20-1 combines with J gene TRBJ1-6; D gene ambiguous. Deletions cut 5 bases from V and 9 bases from J, with 11 bases between. CDR3 length: 12 amino acids. Per the germline V gene, CDR1 is DFQATT and CDR2 is SNEGSKA (reference sequence). CDR3 sequence: CSAPSRASPLHF. The CDR3 nucleotides read TGCAGTGCTCCCTCCCGGGCTTCACCCCTCCACTTT.

This clonotype was detected a few times. The chain links TRBV27 to TRBJ2-7; 9 nucleotides line up with TRBD2. Losses at the gene ends were 7 bases for V and 1 base for J; bases not matched to a gene: 14. Looked up from germline, CDR1 is MNHEY and CDR2 is SMNVEV (reference sequence). The CDR3 has 17 residues. CDR3: CASIIIAGVPRSYEQYF. CDR3 DNA sequence: TGTGCCAGCATTATTATAGCGGGGGTCCCGCGGTCCTACGAGCAGTACTTC.

This clonotype was observed at least ten times. V usage is TRBV29-1 and J usage is TRBJ2-2, with a tentative D call TRBD1 (6 bases). This CDR3 is 14 amino acids long. Germline CDR1 reads SQVTM; CDR2 reads ANQGSEA. The V end was cut by 6 bases, the J end by 0 bases, with 11 bases between. The CDR3 spells CSVVRGANTGELFF. The CDR3 nucleotides read TGCAGCGTCGTCAGGGGAGCGAACACCGGGGAGCTGTTTTTT.